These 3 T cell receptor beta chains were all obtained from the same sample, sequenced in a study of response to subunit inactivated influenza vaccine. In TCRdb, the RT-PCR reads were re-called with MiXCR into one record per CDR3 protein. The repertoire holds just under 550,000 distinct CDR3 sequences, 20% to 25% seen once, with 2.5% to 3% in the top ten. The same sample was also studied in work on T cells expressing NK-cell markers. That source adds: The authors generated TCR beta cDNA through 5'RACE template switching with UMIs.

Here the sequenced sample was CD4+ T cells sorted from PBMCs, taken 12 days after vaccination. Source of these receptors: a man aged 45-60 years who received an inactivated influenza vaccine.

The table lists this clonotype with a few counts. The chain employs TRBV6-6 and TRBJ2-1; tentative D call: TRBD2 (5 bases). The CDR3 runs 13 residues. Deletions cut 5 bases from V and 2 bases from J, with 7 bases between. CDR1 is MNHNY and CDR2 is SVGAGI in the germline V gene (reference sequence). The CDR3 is CASSTEAYNEQFF. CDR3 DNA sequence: TGTGCCAGCAGTACGGAGGCCTACAATGAGCAGTTCTTC.

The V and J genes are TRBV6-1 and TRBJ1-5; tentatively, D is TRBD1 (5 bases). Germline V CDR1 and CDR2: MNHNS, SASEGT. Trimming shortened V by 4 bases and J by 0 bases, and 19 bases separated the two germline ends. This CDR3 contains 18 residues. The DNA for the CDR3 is TGTGCCAGCAGTGCCCTGGGACCAAGAACGTTTAGCAATCAGCCCCAGCATTTT. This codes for CASSALGPRTFSNQPQHF.

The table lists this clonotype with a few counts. In DNA form, the CDR3 reads TGCAGCGTTGCATCGGGGACAGGGACCAATCAGCCCCAGCATTTT. As protein: CSVASGTGTNQPQHF. V usage is TRBV29-1 and J usage is TRBJ1-5; 9 positions agree with TRBD1. The junction had 7 bases not matched to a gene; V was cut back by 4 bases and J by 3 bases. The CDR3 totals 15 residues. The germline V gene has CDR1 SQVTM and CDR2 ANQGSEA. Together with reference TRBV29-1 and TRBJ1-5, the CDR3 gives the full variable domain: SAVISQKPSRDICQRGTSLTIQCQVDSQVTMMFWYRQQPGQSLTLIATANQGSEATYESGFVIDKFPISRPNLTFSTLTVSNMSPEDSSIYLCSVASGTGTNQPQHFGDGTRLSIL.